These T cell receptor beta chains were read from a single sample in a study of blood T cell repertoires in COVID-19. Measured with immunoSEQ multiplex PCR; TCRdb has only the in-frame clones, and not every one. The sample lists 200,000 to 250,000 clones; 88% were seen once. The material sequenced was PBMCs or T cells enriched from blood (not recorded which). All receptors derive from a woman in her 30s who had been exposed to COVID-19. Both conserved end residues are part of each CDR3. A D gene is named only where the DNA matches it firmly. Expanded clones are given a class, and other clones once, few, many or no size at all.

j_call	clone_size	v_call	d_call	cdr3_aa	cdr3_nt
TRBJ1-2	once	TRBV27	NA	CASSSPNSPNYGYTF	TGTGCCAGCAGTTCCCCCAACAGTCCTAACTATGGCTACACCTTC
TRBJ1-6	NA	TRBV18	NA	CASSPGQFLYNSPLHF	TGTGCCAGCTCACCAGGGCAGTTCCTCTATAATTCACCCCTCCACTTT
TRBJ1-1	NA	TRBV9	NA	CASSDVQALNTEAFF	TGTGCCAGCAGCGATGTTCAGGCCTTGAACACTGAAGCTTTCTTT
TRBJ2-1	NA	TRBV2	TRBD2	CASRGGLASTNEQFF	TGTGCCAGCAGAGGGGGACTAGCATCTACCAATGAGCAGTTCTTC
TRBJ2-1	NA	TRBV4-1	TRBD2	CASNRAGESNEQFF	TGCGCCAGCAATCGAGCGGGAGAATCTAATGAGCAGTTCTTC
TRBJ2-2	NA	TRBV2	TRBD2	CASKREYTGELFF	TGTGCCTCTAAGCGGGAGTACACCGGGGAGCTGTTTTTT
TRBJ1-5	once	TRBV30	TRBD1	CAWSIQGAQPQHF	TGTGCCTGGAGTATACAGGGGGCACAGCCCCAGCATTTT
TRBJ1-3	NA	TRBV27	TRBD1	CASSMTGSGNTIYF	TGTGCCAGCAGTATGACAGGGTCTGGAAACACCATATATTTT
TRBJ1-3	NA	TRBV11-2	NA	CASSLDSSGNTIYF	TGTGCCAGCAGCTTAGACAGCTCTGGAAACACCATATATTTT
TRBJ2-2	once	TRBV9	TRBD1	CASSVSPGTGSTGELFF	TGTGCCAGCAGCGTAAGCCCCGGGACAGGGTCTACCGGGGAGCTGTTTTTT
TRBJ1-5	NA	TRBV5-8	TRBD1	CASSVGTGGYQPQHF	TGTGCCAGCAGCGTTGGGACAGGGGGTTATCAGCCCCAGCATTTT
TRBJ1-4	NA	TRBV7-2	NA	CASSLDAGSREKLFF	TGTGCCAGCAGCTTAGACGCGGGCTCGCGTGAAAAACTGTTTTTT
TRBJ2-7	NA	TRBV5-1	TRBD1	CASSLAGTGGRYEQYF	TGCGCCAGCAGCTTGGCCGGGACAGGGGGCCGGTACGAGCAGTACTTC
TRBJ1-5	NA	TRBV30	NA	CAWSVAGGGQPQHF	TGTGCCTGGAGTGTGGCAGGTGGGGGCCAGCCCCAGCATTTT
TRBJ2-3	NA	TRBV20-1	TRBD1	CSASRLRGQNTDTQYF	TGCAGTGCTAGTCGTTTAAGGGGACAGAACACAGATACGCAGTATTTT
TRBJ1-5	NA	TRBV6-1	NA	CASSDGILSNQPQHF	TGTGCCAGCAGTGACGGGATCCTTAGCAATCAGCCCCAGCATTTT
TRBJ2-1	NA	TRBV11-3	NA	CASSLDGDILNNEQFF	TGTGCCAGCAGCTTAGATGGGGACATACTTAACAATGAGCAGTTCTTC
TRBJ2-3	NA	TRBV9	TRBD1	CASRGQGARDTQYF	TGTGCCAGCAGGGGACAGGGGGCAAGAGATACGCAGTATTTT
TRBJ2-7	NA	TRBV13	TRBD1	CASSFPGQGAYEQYF	TGTGCCAGCAGCTTTCCGGGACAGGGGGCCTACGAGCAGTACTTC
TRBJ1-3	NA	TRBV5-1	NA	CASGQGHRSSGNTIYF	TGCGCCAGCGGCCAGGGACACCGGTCCTCTGGAAACACCATATATTTT
TRBJ1-1	few	TRBV19	NA	CASTQGQGTEAFF	TGTGCCAGTACTCAGGGGCAGGGGACTGAAGCTTTCTTT
TRBJ2-3	once	TRBV28	NA	CASRRRGSSGTDTQYF	TGTGCCAGCAGGAGGAGGGGATCGAGTGGCACAGATACGCAGTATTTT
TRBJ2-2	NA	TRBV5-5	TRBD2	CASSSAGLVVTGELFF	TGTGCCAGCAGCTCAGCGGGATTAGTCGTTACCGGGGAGCTGTTTTTT
TRBJ2-1	NA	TRBV7-9	NA	CASSLTGLSNEQFF	TGTGCCAGCAGCTTAACAGGGTTATCCAATGAGCAGTTCTTC
TRBJ2-6	NA	TRBV4-1	NA	CASSQTVVDRMSSGANVLTF	TGCGCCAGCAGCCAAACGGTCGTTGACAGAATGAGCTCTGGGGCCAACGTCCTGACTTTC
TRBJ2-3	once	TRBV29-1	NA	CSALADTDTQYF	TGCAGCGCTCTAGCAGACACAGATACGCAGTATTTT
TRBJ1-2	NA	TRBV7-9	NA	CASSSGQNYGYTF	TGTGCCAGCAGCTCCGGACAGAACTATGGCTACACCTTC
TRBJ2-7	NA	TRBV4-1	TRBD2	CASSQDGREGRYEQYF	TGCGCCAGCAGCCAAGATGGACGGGAGGGCCGATACGAGCAGTACTTC
TRBJ1-5	NA	TRBV18	TRBD1	CASSSDRGVYQPQHF	TGTGCCAGCTCATCGGACAGGGGGGTATACCAGCCCCAGCATTTT
TRBJ1-5	once	TRBV12-5	NA	CASGLELGNQPQHF	TGTGCTAGTGGTTTGGAACTGGGCAATCAGCCCCAGCATTTT
TRBJ1-5	NA	TRBV6-1	NA	CASSEWLGQPQHF	TGTGCCAGCAGTGAATGGTTGGGCCAGCCCCAGCATTTT
TRBJ2-2	NA	TRBV5-4	NA	CASTTQRKAGELFF	TGTGCCAGCACCACCCAGCGAAAGGCCGGGGAGCTGTTTTTT
TRBJ2-5	NA	TRBV9	TRBD2	CASSVGLAGAETQYF	TGTGCCAGCAGCGTAGGACTAGCGGGAGCAGAGACCCAGTACTTC
TRBJ2-7	NA	TRBV6-5	NA	CASTGRGHYEQYF	TGTGCCAGCACGGGGCGGGGCCACTACGAGCAGTACTTC
TRBJ2-5	NA	TRBV30	NA	CAWSVLKMSGAETQYF	TGTGCCTGGAGTGTACTAAAGATGTCGGGTGCCGAGACCCAGTACTTC
TRBJ1-1	NA	TRBV5-5	TRBD1	CASSKFRGVNTEAFF	TGTGCCAGCAGCAAGTTCAGGGGGGTGAACACTGAAGCTTTCTTT
TRBJ2-7	NA	TRBV28	TRBD2	CASSLRLRVSGSSYEQYF	TGTGCCAGCAGTTTAAGGCTTAGGGTTAGCGGGAGCTCCTACGAGCAGTACTTC
TRBJ1-1	NA	TRBV30	TRBD1	CAWTNRGNTEAFF	TGTGCCTGGACAAACAGGGGAAACACTGAAGCTTTCTTT
TRBJ1-1	once	TRBV19	NA	CASSAQSRNTEAFF	TGTGCCAGTAGTGCCCAATCCAGGAACACTGAAGCTTTCTTT
TRBJ2-1	NA	TRBV7-3	TRBD1	CASSPTGTGVNEQFF	TGTGCCAGCAGCCCGACCGGGACAGGGGTCAATGAGCAGTTCTTC
TRBJ1-2	NA	TRBV28	NA	CASSLQQGSYGYTF	TGTGCCAGCAGTTTGCAACAGGGATCCTATGGCTACACCTTC
TRBJ2-5	NA	TRBV3-1/TRBV3-2	NA	CASSQDPGSLGETQYF	TGTGCCAGCAGCCAAGACCCGGGATCCCTGGGCGAGACCCAGTACTTC
TRBJ1-2	NA	TRBV2	NA	CASSEETPYGYTF	TGTGCCAGCAGTGAAGAGACACCCTATGGCTACACCTTC
TRBJ1-2	NA	TRBV4-2	NA	CASSQSTGLNYGYTF	TGTGCCAGCAGCCAATCCACAGGGTTAAACTATGGCTACACCTTC
TRBJ1-5	NA	TRBV7-2	NA	CASSLWQGSQPQHF	TGTGCCAGCAGCTTATGGCAGGGGAGTCAGCCCCAGCATTTT
TRBJ1-5	NA	TRBV19	TRBD1	CASSTSTGLGNQPQHF	TGTGCCAGTAGTACCTCGACAGGGTTGGGCAATCAGCCCCAGCATTTT
TRBJ1-3	NA	TRBV7-9	NA	CASSPLRGSHGNTIYF	TGTGCCAGCAGCCCCTTGAGGGGGAGCCATGGAAACACCATATATTTT
TRBJ1-5	few	TRBV18	TRBD1	CASSPRDRGSNQPQHF	TGTGCCAGCTCACCAAGGGACAGGGGGAGCAATCAGCCCCAGCATTTT
TRBJ2-2	NA	TRBV5-1	NA	CASSSSEQNTGELFF	TGCGCCAGCAGCTCATCAGAACAGAACACCGGGGAGCTGTTTTTT
TRBJ2-1	NA	TRBV5-4	TRBD1	CASSAQTGLGEQFF	TGTGCCAGCAGCGCCCAGACAGGGCTGGGTGAGCAGTTCTTC
TRBJ2-7	NA	TRBV6-5	NA	CASSYSGADNHEQYF	TGTGCCAGCAGTTACTCGGGGGCAGATAACCACGAGCAGTACTTC
TRBJ1-5	NA	TRBV27	NA	CASSITVNQPQHF	TGTGCCAGCAGTATTACAGTTAATCAGCCCCAGCATTTT
TRBJ2-7	NA	TRBV28	TRBD1	CASSPGQVAYEQYF	TGTGCCAGCAGTCCCGGACAGGTTGCCTACGAGCAGTACTTC
TRBJ2-3	NA	TRBV3-1/TRBV3-2	TRBD1	CASGQGNTDTQYF	TGTGCCAGCGGACAGGGAAACACAGATACGCAGTATTTT